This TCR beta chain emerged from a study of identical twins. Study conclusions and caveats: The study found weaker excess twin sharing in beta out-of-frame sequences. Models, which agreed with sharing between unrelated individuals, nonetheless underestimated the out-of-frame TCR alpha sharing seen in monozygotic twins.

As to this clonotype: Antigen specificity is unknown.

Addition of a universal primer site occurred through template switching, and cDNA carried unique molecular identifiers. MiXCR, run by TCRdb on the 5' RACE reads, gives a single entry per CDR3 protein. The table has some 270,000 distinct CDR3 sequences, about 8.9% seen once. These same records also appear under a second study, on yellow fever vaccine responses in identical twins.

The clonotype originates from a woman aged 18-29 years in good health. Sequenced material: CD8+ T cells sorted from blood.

Here the CDR3 DNA reads TGTGCCAGTATCTTGGGCACTGAAGCTTTCTTT. Translation: CASILGTEAFF. This chain uses TRBV19 with TRBJ1-1, with no clear D. The V gene lost 7 bases and the J gene lost 4 bases, with 7 bases spanning the gap. Looked up from germline, CDR1 is LNHDA and CDR2 is SQIVND (reference sequence). The CDR3 has 11 residues.